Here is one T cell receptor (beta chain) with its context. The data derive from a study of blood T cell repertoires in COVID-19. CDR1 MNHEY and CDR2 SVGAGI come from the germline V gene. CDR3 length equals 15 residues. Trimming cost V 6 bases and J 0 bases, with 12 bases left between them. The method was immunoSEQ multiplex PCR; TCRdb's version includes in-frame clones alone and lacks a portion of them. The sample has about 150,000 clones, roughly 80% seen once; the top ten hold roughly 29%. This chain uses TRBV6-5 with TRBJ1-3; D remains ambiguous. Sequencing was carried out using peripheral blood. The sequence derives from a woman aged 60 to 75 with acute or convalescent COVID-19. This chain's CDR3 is CASRRGFGSGNTIYF. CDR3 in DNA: TGTGCCAGCAGAAGAGGATTTGGCTCTGGAAACACCATATATTTT.